One T cell receptor (beta chain) is described in this entry. Its antigen remains unknown. At the deep level, the assay was run. Splitting of each subset's genomic DNA was done evenly across several immunoSEQ plates. TCRdb keeps only in-frame clones here, not all; method: immunoSEQ multiplex PCR. The table records 550,000 to 650,000 clones, 90% to 97% of them present only once. Positively selected for CCR7, the CD45RO-negative cells used as naive CD8 cells excluded terminally differentiated effector memory CD45RA+ cells. This CDR3 spans 15 amino acids. V gave up 5 bases and J gave up 4 bases; unmatched junction bases: 6. Germline values: CDR1 MNHEY, CDR2 SMNVEV (reference sequence). This record comes from a study of shared clonotypes between healthy human individuals. Looking at the study overall: Every donor yielded three CD4 naive, three CD4 memory, two CD8 naive and one CD8 memory plate.

The study, taken as a whole, reports: Blood was the sole source, and tissue repertoires probably differ.

This chain joins TRBV27 and TRBJ2-5; TRBD1 agrees at 11 bases. This TCR was sampled from a woman between 25 and 40 years old in good health. Sequences were obtained from naive CD8+ T cells sorted from blood. CDR3 region: CASSHGQGAGETQYF. CDR3 sequence (DNA): TGTGCCAGCAGTCACGGACAGGGGGCAGGAGAGACCCAGTACTTC.